This T cell receptor (beta chain) was documented in a study of graft-versus-host responses after intestinal transplantation. Across the whole study: All of the recipients had induction that used anti-thymocyte globulin, then tacrolimus and steroids for around three years.

CDR1 is SEHNR, CDR2 FQNEAQ, per germline (reference sequence). This CDR3 region has 15 residues. V was shortened by 6 bases and J by 2 bases, with 15 bases between the two germline ends. Points on this clone: Its antigen is still unknown.

Assay used: immunoSEQ multiplex PCR; TCRdb lists only in-frame clones, some missing. In the table there are some 100,000 clones, roughly 92% of which are singletons. This clonotype was sampled from a human donor who was the organ donor for an intestinal transplant. The chain couples TRBV7-9 to TRBJ2-3, with D possibly TRBD2 on 5 matching bases. This sample comprised unstimulated CD8+ T cells sorted from spleen or lymph node cells, obtained before transplant. The CDR3 sequence is CASRLGWGDTDTQYF. CDR3 nucleotide sequence: TGTGCCAGCAGGTTGGGTTGGGGAGACACAGATACGCAGTATTTT.